This T cell receptor (beta chain) was obtained from a study of kidney transplant recipient with SARS-CoV-2 infection. This clonotype was counted at least ten times. In TCRdb, the reads were re-called with MiXCR into one record per CDR3 protein. This repertoire shows fewer than 250,000 distinct CDR3 sequences, 29% found once; its top ten account for almost 7.5%. The TCR comes from a male patient aged 30 to 40 who had COVID-19 and was a kidney transplant recipient. The graft donor may account for some of the T cells. The sequences come from a blood sample, collected at baseline and around day 110 from a kidney transplant recipient.

The CDR3 DNA reads TGTGCCAGCAGCGTAGAGGGGACAGGACTTTACAATGAGCAGTTCTTC. Protein: CASSVEGTGLYNEQFF. The rearrangement links TRBV9 to TRBJ2-1; TRBD1 agrees at 8 bases. Trimming removed 0 bases from V and 4 bases from J; junction bases left unmatched: 6. The V gene's germline CDR1 is SGDLS and CDR2 YYNGEE. This CDR3 spans 16 amino acids.